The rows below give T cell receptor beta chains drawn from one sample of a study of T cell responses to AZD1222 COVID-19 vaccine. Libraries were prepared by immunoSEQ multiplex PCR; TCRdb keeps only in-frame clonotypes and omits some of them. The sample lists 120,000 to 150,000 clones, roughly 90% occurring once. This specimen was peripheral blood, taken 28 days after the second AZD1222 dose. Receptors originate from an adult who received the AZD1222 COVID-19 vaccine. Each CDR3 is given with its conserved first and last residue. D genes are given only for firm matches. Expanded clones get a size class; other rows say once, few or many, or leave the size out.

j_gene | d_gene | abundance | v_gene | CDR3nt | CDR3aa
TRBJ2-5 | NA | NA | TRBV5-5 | TGTGCCAGCAGCTTGGTCTCGACAGAGACCCAGTACTTC | CASSLVSTETQYF
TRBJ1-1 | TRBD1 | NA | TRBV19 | TGTGCCAGTAGTAAGGTCCCCACAGGGGCCTTGAACACTGAAGCTTTCTTT | CASSKVPTGALNTEAFF
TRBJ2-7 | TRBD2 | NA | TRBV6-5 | TGTGCCAGCAGTTCGGCCTCTAGCGGGCTGACCTACGAGCAGTACTTC | CASSSASSGLTYEQYF
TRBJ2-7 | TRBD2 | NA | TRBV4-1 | TGCGCCAGCAGCCAAGGGACTAGCGTGAATACCAACGAGCAGTACTTC | CASSQGTSVNTNEQYF
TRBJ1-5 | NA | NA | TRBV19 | TGTGCCAGTAACTCGGACGGTAGCAATCAGCCCCAGCATTTT | CASNSDGSNQPQHF
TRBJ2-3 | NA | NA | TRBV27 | TGTGCCAGCAGTTCCCTTAGGAATACGCAGTATTTT | CASSSLRNTQYF
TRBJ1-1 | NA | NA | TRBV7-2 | TGTGCCAGCAGCCTCACGAGACGGTTGAACACAGAAGCTTTCTTT | CASSLTRRLNTEAFF
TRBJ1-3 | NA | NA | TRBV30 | TGTGCCTGGAGAGGGACGGGGCCCTCTGGAAACACCATATATTTT | CAWRGTGPSGNTIYF
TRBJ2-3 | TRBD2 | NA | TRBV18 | TGTGCCAGCTCACCAATCCAGGGAGGGACAGATACGCAGTATTTT | CASSPIQGGTDTQYF
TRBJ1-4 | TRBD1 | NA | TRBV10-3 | TGTGCCATCTGGTCGGGACAGCGCAATGAAAAACTGTTTTTT | CAIWSGQRNEKLFF
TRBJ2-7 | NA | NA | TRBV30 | TGTGCCTGGAGTTTACAGGCCTACGAGCAGTACTTC | CAWSLQAYEQYF
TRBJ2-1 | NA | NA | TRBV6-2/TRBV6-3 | TGTGCCAGCACCCCCGGAGGGGGAAATGAGCAGTTCTTC | CASTPGGGNEQFF
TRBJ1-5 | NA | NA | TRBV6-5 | TGTGCCAGCAGGGAGAATAGCAATCAGCCCCAGCATTTT | CASRENSNQPQHF
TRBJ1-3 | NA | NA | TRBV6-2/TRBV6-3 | TGTGCCAGCAGTACCCTATCGACTGGAAACACCATATATTTT | CASSTLSTGNTIYF
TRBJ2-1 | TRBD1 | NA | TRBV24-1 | TGTGCCACCAGTGATTTGCAGGCAGGGGGCGGCTACAATGAGCAGTTCTTC | CATSDLQAGGGYNEQFF
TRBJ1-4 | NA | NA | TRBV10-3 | TGTGCCATCAGTGAGGGAGGTGGAGGGAGTGAAAAACTGTTTTTT | CAISEGGGGSEKLFF
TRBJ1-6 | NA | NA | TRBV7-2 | TGTGCCAGCAGCGTGACAGGCCAGGCAAACTCACCCCTCCACTTT | CASSVTGQANSPLHF
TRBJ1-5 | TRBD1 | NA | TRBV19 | TGTGCCAGCCTGGGACAGATTCAGCCCCAGCATTTT | CASLGQIQPQHF
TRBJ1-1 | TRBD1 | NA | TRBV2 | TGTGCCAGCAGTGAGGAAAGGACAGGTGGTACTGAAGCTTTCTTT | CASSEERTGGTEAFF
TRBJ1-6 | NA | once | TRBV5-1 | TGCGCCAGCAGCCCCGGGGGGGCGCAGATTTCACCCCTCCACTTT | CASSPGGAQISPLHF
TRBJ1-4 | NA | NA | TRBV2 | TGTGCCAGCACCCGAAGCAGGGTAGCTAATGAAAAACTGTTTTTT | CASTRSRVANEKLFF
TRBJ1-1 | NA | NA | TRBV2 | TGTGCCAGCTGCGCGGGAGACACTGAAGCTTTCTTT | CASCAGDTEAFF
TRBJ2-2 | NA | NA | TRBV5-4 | TGTGCCAGCAGCGGGGGGGCCGTGCAGGGAGACGGGGAGCTGTTTTTT | CASSGGAVQGDGELFF